This T cell receptor (beta chain) was sequenced for a study of T cell responses to AZD1222 COVID-19 vaccine. Overall study results and limits: Most donors were white British and more were female, and clonal diversity was possibly underestimated.

Measured with immunoSEQ multiplex PCR; TCRdb has only the in-frame clones, and not every one. Here the sample spans roughly 200,000 clones, approximately 90% being singletons. This CDR3 is 14 amino acids long. Germline V CDR1 and CDR2: LGHNA, YNFKEQ. V gave up 5 bases and J gave up 6 bases, with 17 bases separating them. Note on this clone: Its cognate antigen is unknown.

Second-dose timings of about 4 or about 12 weeks were pooled. The sequencing here drew on peripheral blood, taken 28 days after the second AZD1222 dose. This chain connects TRBV4-2 to TRBJ2-7; D is perhaps TRBD2 (7 bases). The TCR was taken from an adult who received the AZD1222 COVID-19 vaccine. CDR3 in amino acids: CASSSDGGGREQYF. CDR3 nucleotide sequence: TGTGCCAGCAGCTCTGATGGGGGGGGGCGCGAGCAGTACTTC.